A single sample is the source of the 23 T cell receptor beta chains below, sequenced in a study of CD8+CD57+ T cells in acquired aplastic anemia. Patients who underwent sequencing had shown CD8+CD57+ cell expansion by flow cytometry. TCR beta VDJ and CDR3 profiles were obtained from a genomic DNA template. Using its own MiXCR run on the reads, TCRdb lists one record per CDR3 protein. The profile shows 150,000 to 200,000 distinct CDR3 sequences, approximately 48% of them singletons. The source material was sorted CD4+, CD8+, or CD8+CD57+ T cells (not recorded which) from PBMCs. Receptor source: a human donor with aplastic anemia.

Many counts were recorded for this clonotype. This chain joins TRBV5-6 and TRBJ2-3; D is perhaps TRBD1 (6 bases). The CDR3 runs to 15 residues. Trimming cost V 1 base and J 3 bases, with 12 bases left between them. The V gene's germline CDR1 is SGHDT and CDR2 YYEEEE. The CDR3 reads CASSLRPGVTDTQYF. Written as DNA, the CDR3 is TGTGCCAGCAGCTTGAGGCCAGGGGTTACAGATACGCAGTATTTT.

This CDR3 is CATSDSDRGDGYTF. The CDR3 DNA sequence: TGTGCCACCAGTGATTCGGACAGGGGGGATGGCTACACCTTC. The chain employs TRBV24-1 and TRBJ1-2, with TRBD1 matching 10 bases. This CDR3 region has 14 residues. The germline CDR1 and CDR2 sequences are KGHDR and SFDVKD. The junction had 2 bases not matched to a gene; V was cut back by 2 bases and J by 6 bases.

This clonotype came up many times. A single base separates this from a much larger clone, so it may be a read error. The chain recombines TRBV10-1 with TRBJ1-1, with 7 positions matching TRBD1. The V gene's germline CDR1 is WNHNN and CDR2 SYGVQD (reference sequence). The CDR3 consists of 15 residues. Unmatched junction bases numbered 9, after V lost 5 bases and J lost 3 bases. In DNA, the CDR3 is TGCGCCAGCAGTCCTAAGACAGGGATGGACACTGAAGCTTTCTTT. It translates to CASSPKTGMDTEAFF.

This clonotype was detected ten times or more. This rearrangement joins TRBV10-1 to TRBJ1-2; a weak D match, TRBD1 (6 bases). V was pared by 9 bases and J by 6 bases, with 20 bases between. The CDR3 has 14 residues. Per the germline V gene, CDR1 is WNHNN and CDR2 is SYGVQD (reference sequence). The DNA for the CDR3 is TGCGCCAGGGCCCTTCGAGGGGGAAGGGATGGCTACACCTTC. Its translation is CARALRGGRDGYTF.

For this clonotype: This likely comes from a read error, as the CDR3 has no conserved phenylalanine or tryptophan at its end. The chain combines TRBV10-3 with TRBJ2-6; D not resolved. The V gene's germline CDR1 is ENHRY and CDR2 SYGVKD. Trimming removed 6 bases at V and 3 bases at J, with 9 bases between. The CDR3 covers 14 residues. The CDR3 nucleotides are TGTGCCATCAGACCGAGCTTTGGGGCCAACGTCCTGACTCTC. Its translation: CAIRPSFGANVLTL.

This clonotype has at least ten counts. CDR3 DNA sequence: TGTGCCAGCAGCCCCCCGGGACGGAATTACGAGCAGTACTTC. Its translation is CASSPPGRNYEQYF. V usage is TRBV5-4 and J usage is TRBJ2-7; D is perhaps TRBD1 or TRBD2 (5 bases each). Trimming left V 4 bases short and J 4 bases short, with 15 bases between. The CDR3 contains 14 residues. Germline V gene data show CDR1 as SGHNT and CDR2 as YYREEE (reference sequence).

This clonotype was counted at least ten times. V gene TRBV6-6 combines with J gene TRBJ1-1; D perhaps matches TRBD1 (6 bases). Trimming stripped 7 bases from V and 1 base from J, with 16 bases between. CDR1 and CDR2 (germline): MNHNY, SVGAGI (reference sequence). The CDR3 spans 15 residues. CDR3 amino acids: CASNKYRDRNTEAFF. For the CDR3, the DNA is TGTGCCAGCAACAAGTACAGGGATCGGAACACTGAAGCTTTCTTT.

The chain couples TRBV5-6 to TRBJ2-5; D is possibly TRBD1 (5 bases). Germline V lookup: CDR1 SGHDT, CDR2 YYEEEE. V was pared by 4 bases and J by 5 bases, with 12 bases between. CDR3 size: 13 residues. The CDR3 loop reads CASSDTGGETQYF. As DNA, the CDR3 is TGTGCCAGCAGCGACACAGGTGGGGAGACCCAGTACTTC.

The chain carries TRBV20-1 and TRBJ1-5; 12 bases map to TRBD1. CDR3 size: 17 residues. V was pared by 6 bases and J by 1 base, with 10 bases of the junction left unmatched. Germline assignment: CDR1 DFQATT and CDR2 SNEGSKA (reference sequence). The CDR3 nucleotides are TGCAGTGCAAGCACGGGACAGGGGGCAGTAAGCAATCAGCCCCAGCATTTT. Translation gives CSASTGQGAVSNQPQHF.

This clonotype was picked up many times. Here the CDR3 reads CATSSVFGRDNEQFF. The CDR3 DNA reads as TGTGCCACCAGCTCGGTATTTGGCAGGGACAATGAGCAGTTCTTC. The V call is TRBV24-1, the J call TRBJ2-1, with D perhaps TRBD1 (5 bases). V was pared by 7 bases and J by 5 bases, with 17 bases between. Germline CDR1 KGHDR, CDR2 SFDVKD. The CDR3 contains 15 residues.

This chain links TRBV10-3 with TRBJ2-7, with 12 bases aligning to TRBD1. The CDR3 extends over 16 amino acids. V trimming: 1 base; J trimming: 4 bases; junction bases outside the gene matches: 5. The V gene's germline CDR1 is ENHRY and CDR2 SYGVKD. The CDR3 reads CAISELLGQGAYEQYF. The DNA of the CDR3 is TGTGCCATCAGTGAGTTGCTGGGACAGGGGGCGTACGAGCAGTACTTC.

The chain combines TRBV12-3 or TRBV12-4 with TRBJ2-7; D unclear. The CDR3 is 12 amino acids. Trimming left V 3 bases short and J 2 bases short, with 5 bases between. The CDR3 coding sequence is TGTGCCAGCAGTTTTCTGCCCTACGAGCAGTACTTC. Amino acids: CASSFLPYEQYF.

This clonotype has at least ten counts. V is TRBV6-5 and J is TRBJ2-7; 8 nucleotides align to TRBD1. The junction had 2 bases not matched to a gene; V was cut back by 1 base and J by 0 bases. Looked up from germline, CDR1 is MNHEY and CDR2 is SVGAGI. There are 15 residues in the CDR3. The CDR3 is CASSYWDRHSYEQYF. CDR3 sequence (DNA): TGTGCCAGCAGTTACTGGGACAGGCACTCCTACGAGCAGTACTTC.

The V call is TRBV29-1, the J call TRBJ2-1, with D maybe TRBD1 (5 bases). Trimming took off 6 bases at V and 3 bases at J, with 9 bases between the two ends. From germline, CDR1 is SQVTM and CDR2 ANQGSEA. The CDR3 loop spans 12 amino acids. This CDR3 is CSVGADYNEQFF. For the CDR3, the DNA is TGCAGCGTAGGGGCGGACTACAATGAGCAGTTCTTC.

This clonotype was seen a single time. This sequence joins TRBV7-3 and TRBJ1-6; TRBD1 aligns across 7 bases. This CDR3 is 15 amino acids long. In germline, CDR1 is SGHTA, CDR2 FQGTGA. V lost 5 bases to trimming and J lost 7 bases; unmatched junction nucleotides: 8. The CDR3 bases are TGTGCCAGCAGCGCCATGGGGGACAGAAATTCACCCCTCCACTTT. Residues: CASSAMGDRNSPLHF.

V usage is TRBV20-1 and J usage is TRBJ2-5; 8 positions match TRBD2. Germline-derived CDR1 and CDR2 are DFQATT and SNEGSKA (reference sequence). V lost 4 bases to trimming and J lost 6 bases; unmatched junction nucleotides: 10. This CDR3 contains 14 residues. The CDR3 DNA sequence: TGCAGTGCTATTCCCTCGGGAGGGGCTCAGACCCAGTACTTC. Translation gives CSAIPSGGAQTQYF.

J is TRBJ2-1 and V is TRBV7-2; 11 positions agree with TRBD2. The CDR3 has 17 residues. Germline values: CDR1 SGHTA, CDR2 FQGNSA. V was clipped by 0 bases and J by 0 bases; unmatched bases: 1. The CDR3 here is CASSLAGLAASYNEQFF. CDR3 DNA: TGTGCCAGCAGCTTAGCGGGACTAGCGGCCTCCTACAATGAGCAGTTCTTC.

This clonotype was detected ten times or more. This chain connects TRBV20-1 to TRBJ2-5; TRBD2 agrees at 8 bases. CDR1 and CDR2 from the germline V gene are DFQATT and SNEGSKA (reference sequence). The CDR3 loop spans 13 amino acids. The V segment lost 3 bases and the J segment 3 bases; nucleotides outside the gene matches: 3. CDR3 loop: CSARTSVKETQYF. CDR3 in DNA: TGCAGTGCTAGGACTAGCGTCAAAGAGACCCAGTACTTC.

This rearrangement joins TRBV19 to TRBJ2-3; 11 bases line up with TRBD2. J lost 9 bases, V lost 6 bases, and 8 bases had no gene match. Germline lookup yields CDR1 LNHDA and CDR2 SQIVND (reference sequence). The CDR3 is 14 amino acids. As DNA, the CDR3 is TGTGCCAGTAGCACGACTAGCGGGGCTGGGACGCAGTATTTT. Amino acid sequence: CASSTTSGAGTQYF.

The rearrangement uses TRBV6-5 and TRBJ1-1; weak D call: TRBD1 (6 bases). Germline V CDR1 and CDR2: MNHEY, SVGAGI. The length of the CDR3 is 12 residues. V lost 4 bases and J 11 bases, leaving 14 bases between the germline ends. The CDR3 sequence: CASSSRGGLAFF. CDR3 DNA sequence: TGTGCCAGCAGTTCCCGAGGGGGGTTGGCTTTCTTT.

In its sample, this clonotype was seen many times. The gene calls are TRBV19 and TRBJ2-1; TRBD1 aligns across 9 bases. CDR3 length: 17 amino acids. Germline CDR1 reads LNHDA; CDR2 reads SQIVND (reference sequence). The ends lost 6 bases at V and 0 bases at J; junction bases unmatched: 9. The CDR3 DNA reads TGTGCCAGTAGGAACAACAGGGGGCTGGGCTCCTACAATGAGCAGTTCTTC. It codes for CASRNNRGLGSYNEQFF.

The chain links TRBV2 to TRBJ2-3; 11 bases line up with TRBD2. This CDR3 is built from 15 residues. The V and J ends lost 4 bases and 7 bases, in that order; junction bases with no gene match: 7. Germline-derived CDR1 and CDR2 are SNHLY and FYNNEI. The CDR3 region is CASSATSGGANTQYF. The CDR3 DNA follows: TGTGCCAGCAGTGCTACTAGCGGGGGAGCTAATACGCAGTATTTT.

This clonotype was seen a few times. The CDR3, as DNA: TGTGCCACCAGTGATCCACAGAACGGGATCTACGAGCAGTACTTC. This codes for CATSDPQNGIYEQYF. J is TRBJ2-7 and V is TRBV24-1; TRBD2 is a possible D gene (5 bases). Trimming shortened V by 3 bases and J by 3 bases, and 14 bases separated the two germline ends. Germline CDR1 is KGHDR and CDR2 is SFDVKD. This CDR3 has 15 amino acids.